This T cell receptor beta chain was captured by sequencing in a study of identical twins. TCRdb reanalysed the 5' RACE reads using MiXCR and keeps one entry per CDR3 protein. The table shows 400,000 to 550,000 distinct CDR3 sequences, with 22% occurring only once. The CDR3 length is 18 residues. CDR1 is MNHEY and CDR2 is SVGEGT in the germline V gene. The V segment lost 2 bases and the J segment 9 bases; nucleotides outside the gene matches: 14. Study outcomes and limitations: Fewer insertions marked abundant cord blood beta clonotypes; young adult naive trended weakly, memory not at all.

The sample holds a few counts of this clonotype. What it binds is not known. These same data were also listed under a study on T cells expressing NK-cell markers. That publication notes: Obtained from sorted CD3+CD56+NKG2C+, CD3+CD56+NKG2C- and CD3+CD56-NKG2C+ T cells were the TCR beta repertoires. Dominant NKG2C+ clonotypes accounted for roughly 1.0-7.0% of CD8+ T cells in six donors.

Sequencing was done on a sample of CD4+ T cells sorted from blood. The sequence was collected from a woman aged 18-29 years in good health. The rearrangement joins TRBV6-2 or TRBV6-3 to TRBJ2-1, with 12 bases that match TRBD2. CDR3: CASSYSLTSGRRVAEQFF. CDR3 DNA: TGTGCCAGCAGTTACAGTTTGACTAGCGGGAGAAGAGTGGCTGAGCAGTTCTTC.